The present TCR beta chain was sequenced within a study of blood T cell repertoires in COVID-19. In the study overall: Acute and convalescent COVID-19 samples came from the United States, Italy and Spain. From T cells, B-cell-depleted T cells, or PBMCs came the material, which was cDNA or gDNA.

As handled by the study authors: The assay estimated nucleated cells by amplifying reference gene primers. Profiling relied on immunoSEQ multiplex PCR, and the TCRdb table lists in-frame clones only, not all of them. That table furnishes V, J and clone size, whereas the DNA furnished D and trimming. The table includes about 220,000 clones, about 90% detected once. This CDR3 is built from 15 residues. With V trimmed by 6 bases and J by 0 bases, 0 bases remained unmatched. Germline V gene sequence: CDR1 SNHLY, CDR2 FYNNEI. This clone came up a few times. Sequenced input: peripheral blood. The rearrangement links TRBV2 to TRBJ2-2; TRBD1 aligns across 11 bases. The origin of this receptor is a woman in her twenties or thirties who had recovered from COVID-19. CDR3 DNA sequence: TGTGCCAGCAGGGGACAGGGGGCGAACACCGGGGAGCTGTTTTTT. Residues: CASRGQGANTGELFF.